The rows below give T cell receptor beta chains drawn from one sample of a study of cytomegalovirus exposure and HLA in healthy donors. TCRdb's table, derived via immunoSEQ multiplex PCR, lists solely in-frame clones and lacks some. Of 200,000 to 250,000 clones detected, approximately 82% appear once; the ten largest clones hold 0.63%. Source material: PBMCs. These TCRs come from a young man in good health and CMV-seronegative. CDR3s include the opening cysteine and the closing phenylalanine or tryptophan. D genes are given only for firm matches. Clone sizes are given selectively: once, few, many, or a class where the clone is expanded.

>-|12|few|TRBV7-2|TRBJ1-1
CASSRGGTEAFF
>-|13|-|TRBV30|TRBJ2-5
CAWSWTEQETQYF
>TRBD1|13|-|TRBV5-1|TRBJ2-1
CASSWDRGNEQFF
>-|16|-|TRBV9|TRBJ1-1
CASSVGLRGSDTEAFF
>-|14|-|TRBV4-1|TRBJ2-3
CASSGDPSTDTQYF
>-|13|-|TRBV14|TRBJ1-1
CASSRRSPQGAFF
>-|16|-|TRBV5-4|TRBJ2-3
CASSSRSGRVADTQYF
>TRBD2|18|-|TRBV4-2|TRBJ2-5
CASSQGTSGRSTAETQYF
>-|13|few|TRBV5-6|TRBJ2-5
CASSRQVGETQYF
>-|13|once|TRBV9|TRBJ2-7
CASRDRAGHRSYF
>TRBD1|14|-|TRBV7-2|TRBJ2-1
CASSSGGLLYEQFF
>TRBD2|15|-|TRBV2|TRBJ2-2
CASSVLAGGTGELFF
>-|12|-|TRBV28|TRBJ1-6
CASSPNNSPLHF
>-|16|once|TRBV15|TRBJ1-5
CATSRDLAIANQPQHF
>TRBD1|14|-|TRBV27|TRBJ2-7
CASNRQGAHYEQYF
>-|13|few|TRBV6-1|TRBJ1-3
CASSGFGATTIYF
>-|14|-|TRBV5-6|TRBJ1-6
CASSSPTGSSPLHF
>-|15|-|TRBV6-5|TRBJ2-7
CASSYGGSLLYEQYF
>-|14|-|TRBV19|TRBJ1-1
CARGVPTENTEAFF
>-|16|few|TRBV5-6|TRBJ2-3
CASSPDSGGGTDTQYF
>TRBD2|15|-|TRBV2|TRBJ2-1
CASKYGRGTYNEQFF
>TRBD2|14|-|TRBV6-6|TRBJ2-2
CASSFGGGTGELFF
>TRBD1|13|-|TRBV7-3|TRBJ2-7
CASSLGQFYEQYF
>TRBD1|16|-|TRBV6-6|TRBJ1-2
CASSQGQGLRGYGYTF
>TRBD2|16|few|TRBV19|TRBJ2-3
CASSPEGRGGGDTQYF
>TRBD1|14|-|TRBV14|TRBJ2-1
CASSYRIRDSEQFF
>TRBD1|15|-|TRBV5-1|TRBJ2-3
CASSDPGQGSDTQYF
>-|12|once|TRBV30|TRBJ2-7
CAWTGPSYEQYF
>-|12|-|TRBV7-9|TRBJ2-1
CASSLQGNEQFF
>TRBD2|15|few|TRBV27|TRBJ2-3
CASSPMGLAGVTQYF
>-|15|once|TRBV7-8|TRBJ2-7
CASSLVPDSNYEQYF
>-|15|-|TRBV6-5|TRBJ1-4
CASSLGHSLGEKLFF
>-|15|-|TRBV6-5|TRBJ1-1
CASSRDRMGDTEAFF
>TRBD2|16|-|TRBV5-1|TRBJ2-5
CASSLGVAGDLETQYF
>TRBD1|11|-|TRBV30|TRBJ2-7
CAWKGAEEQYF
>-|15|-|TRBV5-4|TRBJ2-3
CASSLGSGEVDTQYF
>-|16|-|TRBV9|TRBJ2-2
CASSYTTGRGTGELFF
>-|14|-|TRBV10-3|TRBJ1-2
CATTASQGNYGYTF
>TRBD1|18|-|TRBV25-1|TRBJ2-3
CASATNRGGKSSTDTQYF
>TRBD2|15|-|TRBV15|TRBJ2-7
CATRPASGGSYEQYF
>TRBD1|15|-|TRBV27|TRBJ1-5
CAGSTLQGGEWSQHF